The 20 T cell receptor beta chains in this list originate from one sample, sequenced in a study of T cell responses to AZD1222 COVID-19 vaccine (dated by TCRdb to the early 2020s). What the time point label conveys for this sample: baseline before first vaccination. The library was built by means of the immunoSEQ multiplex PCR assay. TCRdb obtained this table from immuneACCESS and retained in-frame rearrangements with V and J assigned. These tables miss some clones; where compared with another copy, unresolved V genes account for less than half of the shortfall, and the remainder is unexplained. The sample yields 56,000 or so clones; approximately 83% were counted once. Clones ranked in the top ten supply more than 13% of the sample. The material was peripheral blood, obtained on day 0 of AZD1222 vaccination. Receptors originate from an adult in good health.

The V call is TRBV3-1 (or the pseudogene TRBV3-2), the J call TRBJ1-2, with unresolved D. V was pared by 1 base and J by 2 bases, with 11 bases between. The length of the CDR3 is 15 residues. Germline V CDR1 and CDR2: LGHDT, YNNKEL (reference sequence). The CDR3 bases are TGTGCCAGCAGCCAAGCCCCGGGATCCAACTATGGCTACACCTTC. Amino acid sequence: CASSQAPGSNYGYTF.

The V and J genes are TRBV7-2 and TRBJ1-1; TRBD1 is a possible D gene (5 bases). Between the trimmed V and J ends, which lost 0 bases and 4 bases, there was a span of 9 bases. The germline CDR1 and CDR2 sequences are SGHTA and FQGNSA. The length of the CDR3 is 14 residues. CDR3 sequence reads: CASSLARGTTEAFF. CDR3 DNA: TGTGCCAGCAGCTTAGCTCGGGGGACCACTGAAGCTTTCTTT.

The V and J genes are TRBV19 and TRBJ1-5; TRBD1 is a possible D gene (5 bases). The CDR3 runs 13 residues. Germline V lookup: CDR1 LNHDA, CDR2 SQIVND (reference sequence). V gave up 7 bases and J gave up 5 bases, with 12 bases separating them. The CDR3 DNA is TGTGCCAGTACCGGCCCGGGGGATCAGCCCCAGCATTTT. It specifies CASTGPGDQPQHF.

This clone was detected only a few times. The chain uses TRBV14 and TRBJ2-3; D possibly corresponds to TRBD1 (6 bases). The germline V and J ends were trimmed by 6 bases and 2 bases, with 12 bases remaining between them. The CDR3 spans 14 residues. In germline, CDR1 is SGHDN, CDR2 FVKESK. CDR3 protein: CASSGQRHTDTQYF. CDR3 DNA sequence: TGTGCCAGCAGTGGACAGCGGCACACAGATACGCAGTATTTT.

The genes are TRBV6-6 and TRBJ1-5; D not certain. This CDR3 spans 13 amino acids. Germline V lookup: CDR1 MNHNY, CDR2 SVGAGI (reference sequence). V was cut by 5 bases and J by 8 bases, with 13 bases left in between. CDR3 coding DNA: TGTGCCAGCAGTCGATCTCAAAGGGAGCCCCAGCATTTT. It yields the protein CASSRSQREPQHF.

The rearrangement joins TRBV13 to TRBJ1-2, with D perhaps TRBD1 (6 bases). From germline, CDR1 is PRHDT and CDR2 FYEKMQ (reference sequence). This CDR3 comprises 13 residues. V was clipped by 5 bases and J by 2 bases, with 9 bases between them. The CDR3 DNA is TGTGCCAGCAGCACACAGGGAAACTATGGCTACACCTTC. It encodes CASSTQGNYGYTF.

This chain connects TRBV28 to TRBJ1-5; no clear D gene. V lost 3 bases, J lost 0 bases, and 12 bases lay in between. The CDR3 sequence is 16 residues long. Germline values: CDR1 MDHEN, CDR2 SYDVKM. The CDR3, as DNA: TGTGCCAGCAGTTTCTATGCAGACTTTAGCAATCAGCCCCAGCATTTT. As protein: CASSFYADFSNQPQHF.

The rearrangement uses TRBV10-3 and TRBJ2-5; D tentatively reads TRBD1 or TRBD2 (6 bases each). Trimming shortened V by 11 bases and J by 2 bases, and 21 bases separated the two germline ends. Germline V gene data show CDR1 as ENHRY and CDR2 as SYGVKD. The CDR3 spans 15 residues. CDR3 bases: TGTGCCTCAACGGGGGCGGAGGGATCGCAAGAGACCCAGTACTTC. It encodes CASTGAEGSQETQYF.

This CDR3 reads CASSPRTYSYNEQFF. In DNA form, the CDR3 reads TGTGCCAGTAGCCCAAGAACCTACTCCTACAATGAGCAGTTCTTC. This rearrangement joins TRBV19 to TRBJ2-1; D uncertain. The CDR3 is 15 amino acids. The germline V and J ends were trimmed by 6 bases and 0 bases, with 12 bases remaining between them. Germline lookup yields CDR1 LNHDA and CDR2 SQIVND (reference sequence).

V is TRBV7-8 and J is TRBJ2-5; 9 bases match TRBD2. After removal of 4 bases from V and 5 bases from J, the junction contained 8 bases not matched to a gene. Germline CDR1 SGHVS, CDR2 FQNEAQ. This CDR3 contains 15 residues. The CDR3 loop reads CASSSQRGAWETQYF. As DNA, the CDR3 is TGTGCCAGCAGCTCACAGCGGGGGGCTTGGGAGACCCAGTACTTC.

This clone was counted only a few times. The rearrangement joins TRBV20-1 to TRBJ1-4, with 7 nucleotides matching TRBD1. The CDR3 loop spans 13 amino acids. The ends lost 3 bases at V and 7 bases at J; junction bases unmatched: 5. CDR1 DFQATT and CDR2 SNEGSKA come from the germline V gene (reference sequence). The CDR3 coding sequence is TGCAGTGCTAGTAAAGGGGGCACTGAAAAACTGTTTTTT. Translating gives CSASKGGTEKLFF.

The J gene is TRBJ2-1, the V gene TRBV20-1; tentative D call: TRBD1 (7 bases). CDR1 DFQATT and CDR2 SNEGSKA come from the germline V gene (reference sequence). The CDR3 has 15 amino acids. Trimming took 3 bases from V and 7 from J, leaving 19 bases between them. This chain's CDR3 is CSASRKGRGENEQFF. CDR3 sequence (DNA): TGCAGTGCTAGTAGAAAGGGCAGGGGGGAGAATGAGCAGTTCTTC.

V usage is TRBV6-5 and J usage is TRBJ1-6; 8 positions agree with TRBD1. Germline lookup yields CDR1 MNHEY and CDR2 SVGAGI. The CDR3 totals 14 residues. V gave up 6 bases and J gave up 8 bases; unmatched junction bases: 6. The CDR3 bases are TGTGCCAGCAGACCCACAGGGGGACATTCACCCCTCCACTTT. Amino acid sequence: CASRPTGGHSPLHF.

The genes are TRBV4-1 and TRBJ2-7; D ambiguous. V lost 4 bases to trimming and J lost 1 base, with 11 bases between them. The CDR3 is made up of 14 amino acids. Per germline, CDR1 MGHRA and CDR2 YSYEKL. CDR3 loop: CASSPSYRSYEQYF. CDR3 nucleotides: TGCGCCAGCAGCCCTTCTTATCGGTCCTACGAGCAGTACTTC.

V usage is TRBV3-1 (or the pseudogene TRBV3-2) and J usage is TRBJ2-7; possibly TRBD2 for D (5 bases). The CDR3 runs 15 residues. Germline V gene lookup returns CDR1 LGHDT and CDR2 YNNKEL (reference sequence). The V end lost 4 bases, the J end lost 1 base, and 14 bases lay between the germline ends. Here the CDR3 DNA reads TGTGCCAGCAGCCCCCGCGGGTCTGGGTCCTACGAGCAGTACTTC. Protein sequence: CASSPRGSGSYEQYF.

This chain joins TRBV21-1 and TRBJ2-2; TRBD2 is the table's D call and was not checked against the DNA. TRBV21-1 is noted as a pseudogene. This CDR3 is 16 amino acids long. CDR3 loop: CASSTPGGLDTGELFF. In DNA, the CDR3 is TGTGCCAGCAGCACCCCGGGGGGGCTGGACACCGGGGAGCTGTTTTTT.

The chain joins TRBV20-1 to TRBJ2-7; no clear D gene. Germline loops: CDR1 DFQATT, CDR2 SNEGSKA (reference sequence). CDR3 length: 11 amino acids. V lost 5 bases and J 7 bases, leaving 12 bases between the germline ends. In nucleotides, the CDR3 is TGCAGTGCTCTCATAATGGCTGAGCAGTACTTC. Its translation is CSALIMAEQYF.

The chain carries TRBV6-5 and TRBJ2-1; maybe TRBD1 (6 bases). CDR3 length: 14 amino acids. Germline lookup yields CDR1 MNHEY and CDR2 SVGAGI. Deletions cut 7 bases from V and 5 bases from J, with 15 bases between. CDR3 residues: CASILGGVDNEQFF. The DNA of the CDR3 is TGTGCCAGCATCCTAGGGGGTGTGGACAATGAGCAGTTCTTC.

This chain links TRBV6-5 with TRBJ2-2, with 8 bases identical to TRBD1. The germline V gene has CDR1 MNHEY and CDR2 SVGAGI. V shed 6 bases, J shed 7 bases, and the junction held 4 bases outside the gene matches. The CDR3 is 13 residues long. The CDR3 bases are TGTGCCAGCAGGCTACAGGGGGGCGGGGAGCTGTTTTTT. Its protein is CASRLQGGGELFF.

This clone was detected only a few times. J is TRBJ2-2 and V is TRBV3-1 (or the pseudogene TRBV3-2); D ambiguous. V was pared by 4 bases and J by 3 bases, with 15 bases between. Germline V gene lookup returns CDR1 LGHDT and CDR2 YNNKEL (reference sequence). This CDR3 has 16 amino acids. DNA of the CDR3: TGTGCCAGCAGCCCACACTTAGGTGCCGACACCGGGGAGCTGTTTTTT. Its translation: CASSPHLGADTGELFF.